A selection of T cell receptor beta chains follows, all from one sample in a study of glioma-infiltrating T cells after dendritic cell vaccination. Assay used: immunoSEQ multiplex PCR; TCRdb lists only in-frame clones, some missing. Of roughly 82,000 clones detected, approximately 90% appear once; the ten largest clones hold about 3%. Sequences were derived from blood, sampled before dendritic cell vaccination. These TCRs come from a human donor with glioblastoma. Each CDR3 is given without its conserved first and last residue. The D gene is left open where the match is weak.

d_gene: NA
v_gene: TRBV9
CDR3aa: ASSTVAEKTYEQY

d_gene: TRBD2
v_gene: TRBV10-2
CDR3aa: ASRAGTSYSYEQY

d_gene: NA
v_gene: TRBV18
CDR3aa: ASSPLPGFMNTEAF

d_gene: TRBD2
v_gene: TRBV30
CDR3aa: AWRATSGKSDTQY

d_gene: NA
v_gene: TRBV15
CDR3aa: ATSRERGRVGYT

d_gene: TRBD2
v_gene: TRBV7-9
CDR3aa: ASSSGLAGGRETQY

d_gene: TRBD2
v_gene: TRBV19
CDR3aa: ASSPSGGHQETQY

d_gene: NA
v_gene: TRBV30
CDR3aa: AWSRRIGETQY

d_gene: NA
v_gene: TRBV7-2
CDR3aa: ASSATVTGIHYGYT

d_gene: TRBD2
v_gene: TRBV5-4
CDR3aa: ASSPGTSGNNEQF

d_gene: TRBD2
v_gene: TRBV7-6
CDR3aa: ASSLEASGKDTQY

d_gene: TRBD1
v_gene: TRBV15
CDR3aa: ATSRGDSNSPLH

d_gene: NA
v_gene: TRBV6-5
CDR3aa: ASSYRDTPGNTIY

d_gene: TRBD1
v_gene: TRBV19
CDR3aa: ASSPDRAGANVLT

d_gene: NA
v_gene: TRBV9
CDR3aa: ASSSGGLSTDTQY

d_gene: NA
v_gene: TRBV6-1
CDR3aa: ASRANQPQH

d_gene: NA
v_gene: TRBV6-4
CDR3aa: ASSDSKESLITERESQPQH

d_gene: NA
v_gene: TRBV10-3
CDR3aa: AISRALTQGRGNTEAF

d_gene: NA
v_gene: TRBV19
CDR3aa: ASSAGAMFNSPLH

d_gene: NA
v_gene: TRBV5-1
CDR3aa: ASTQGGNTEAF

d_gene: TRBD1
v_gene: TRBV19
CDR3aa: ASSLRQGGEVTEAF

d_gene: NA
v_gene: TRBV5-1
CDR3aa: ASSLVTGRSMNTEAF

d_gene: NA
v_gene: TRBV5-1
CDR3aa: ASSLELGLIYNEQF

d_gene: TRBD2
v_gene: TRBV19
CDR3aa: ASSPGTSGANTGELF

d_gene: NA
v_gene: TRBV28
CDR3aa: ASRSPGRGREQY

d_gene: TRBD1
v_gene: TRBV11-2
CDR3aa: ASSSGDRIRSGANVLT

d_gene: NA
v_gene: TRBV11-2
CDR3aa: ASSPQANYGYT

d_gene: NA
v_gene: TRBV7-9
CDR3aa: ASSSPEGFTEAF

d_gene: NA
v_gene: TRBV19
CDR3aa: ASSQGGNSPLH

d_gene: TRBD2
v_gene: TRBV29-1
CDR3aa: SVELGLAGGETQY

d_gene: TRBD1
v_gene: TRBV7-7
CDR3aa: ASSSGTGANEQF

d_gene: NA
v_gene: TRBV5-4
CDR3aa: ASSPGPSVISGANVLT

d_gene: TRBD1
v_gene: TRBV2
CDR3aa: ASEGAGNQPQH

d_gene: TRBD1
v_gene: TRBV4-1
CDR3aa: ASSQGQVNTEAF

d_gene: NA
v_gene: TRBV7-7
CDR3aa: ASSLALGGNEQF

d_gene: NA
v_gene: TRBV19
CDR3aa: ASSIAAGWNEKLF

d_gene: NA
v_gene: TRBV7-9
CDR3aa: ASSFEGEQY

d_gene: NA
v_gene: TRBV7-2
CDR3aa: ASSLDRPSYEQY

d_gene: NA
v_gene: TRBV7-9
CDR3aa: ASSLVTGQGTYNEQF

d_gene: TRBD1
v_gene: TRBV11-3
CDR3aa: ASSYRDSGVTGQY